This entry lists 7 T cell receptor beta chains sequenced from one sample in a study of T-cell reconstitution after alpha-beta-depleted transplantation in children (dated by TCRdb to 2016 to 2017). The sample's treatment or condition, from its label and the paper: allogeneic hematopoietic cell transplantation with graft depleted of TCRalphabeta T cells and CD19 B cells. The library was obtained by PCR. TCRdb names Illumina HiSeq 2500 as the instrument used. TCR library preparation used molecular barcoding, with unique molecular identifiers applied to normalize quantification of the TCRbeta repertoire. TCRdb reanalyzed the raw reads on its own, using fastp at Q25 for trimming and MiXCR for clone calling, and kept in-frame beta chains. CDR3 protein sequences are deduplicated, and each keeps its most common genes and DNA. This sample lists hundreds of thousands of distinct CDR3 sequences; roughly 17% were detected once. The ten largest clones take up around 41% of the sample.

The sample was PBMCs, mostly from graft donor cells, taken 360 days after TCRalphabeta/CD19-depleted stem cell transplant. These receptors all stem from a male patient aged 2-10 years who had a stem cell transplant for acute lymphoblastic leukemia, so the T cells may come from the graft donor.

The V gene is TRBV18, the J gene TRBJ2-7; the match to TRBD1 covers 10 bases. Looked up from germline, CDR1 is KGHSH and CDR2 is LQKENI. Trimming cost V 5 bases and J 5 bases; bases outside gene matches: 6. There are 14 residues in the CDR3. The CDR3 loop reads CASSSDRGRNEQYF. DNA for the CDR3: TGTGCCAGCTCATCTGACAGGGGGCGCAACGAGCAGTACTTC.

V usage is TRBV20-1 and J usage is TRBJ1-6, with D unresolved. Trimming removed 0 bases from V and 9 bases from J, with 9 bases in between. The CDR3 has 13 amino acids. Germline CDR1 is DFQATT and CDR2 is SNEGSKA (reference sequence). Here the CDR3 DNA reads TGCAGTGCTAGAGATGGCCCGGTTTCACCCCTCCACTTT. It specifies CSARDGPVSPLHF.

This clonotype appeared many times. The chain joins TRBV4-1 to TRBJ2-2; D gene uncertain. CDR1 is MGHRA and CDR2 is YSYEKL in the germline V gene. This CDR3 spans 16 amino acids. V was trimmed by 1 base and J by 2 bases, leaving 11 bases between them. The CDR3 region has the DNA TGCGCCAGCAGCCAAGGATTGGCCAGAAACACCGGGGAGCTGTTTTTT. Protein product: CASSQGLARNTGELFF.

The chain is built from TRBV25-1 and TRBJ2-2; TRBD1 is a possible D gene (6 bases). With 8 bases removed from V and 1 base from J, the gap between germline ends came to 8 bases. Germline CDR1 MGHDK, CDR2 SYGVNS. This CDR3 spans 13 amino acids. The CDR3 region is CASGGQNTGELFF. Here the CDR3 DNA reads TGTGCCAGCGGGGGACAGAACACCGGGGAGCTGTTTTTT.

This clonotype came up many times. The J gene is TRBJ2-1, the V gene TRBV7-3; 9 positions agree with TRBD1. V was clipped by 5 bases and J by 6 bases; unmatched bases: 5. The germline V gene has CDR1 SGHTA and CDR2 FQGTGA. This CDR3 spans 14 amino acids. Written as DNA, the CDR3 is TGTGCCAGCAGCACGGGACAGGGATCCAATGAGCAGTTCTTC. It is translated as CASSTGQGSNEQFF.

The genes are TRBV25-1 and TRBJ2-5, with 13 bases matching TRBD2. CDR1 and CDR2 from the germline V gene are MGHDK and SYGVNS. After removal of 3 bases from V and 2 bases from J, the junction contained 6 bases not matched to a gene. CDR3 length: 17 amino acids. CDR3: CASSEVRTSGGQETQYF. For the CDR3, the DNA is TGTGCCAGCAGTGAGGTTAGGACTAGCGGGGGACAAGAGACCCAGTACTTC.

Ten or more counts support this clonotype. In nucleotides, the CDR3 is TGTGCCAGCATAGAAAGGACAGGACGAGAGACCCAGTACTTC. Translation gives CASIERTGRETQYF. The chain has TRBV28 and TRBJ2-5; 7 nucleotides agree with TRBD1. The germline CDR1 and CDR2 sequences are MDHEN and SYDVKM. Trimming took 7 bases from V and 4 from J; bases not matched to a gene: 9. The CDR3 is made up of 14 amino acids.